This TCR beta chain derives from a study of T cell repertoires in cytomegalovirus infection. About the study: Indications came from public TCR beta signatures; they pointed to CMV infection and to a matching HLA type.

TCRdb re-analysed the reads in MiXCR, keeping a single row per CDR3 protein. There are 40,000 to 55,000 distinct CDR3 sequences in the sample; about 20% occur only once, and about 87% lies in the top ten. Many counts were recorded for this clonotype. Its antigen remains unknown. Between the trimmed V and J ends, which lost 3 bases and 5 bases, there was a span of 16 bases. The germline V gene has CDR1 LNHDA and CDR2 SQIVND (reference sequence). The CDR3 has 15 amino acids. This TCR derives from a human donor in good health (CMV status not recorded). Some clones in this sample may be carry-over from other donors' samples. This material consisted of CD8+ T cells from cultured PBMCs, taken from culture after CMV antigen stimulation. The genes are TRBV19 and TRBJ1-1, with a tentative D call TRBD1 (5 bases). In DNA, the CDR3 is TGTGCCAGTAGTATGGCCCGGCTGGGGGGGACTGAAGCTTTCTTT. Translation: CASSMARLGGTEAFF.